The rows below give T cell receptor beta chains drawn from one sample of a study of human T cells and chemical hapten exposure. TCRdb fed the RACE reads into MiXCR, producing one record per CDR3 protein. The data hold 150,000 to 200,000 distinct CDR3 sequences, with nearly 30% observed a single time. This sample comprised whole blood, obtained in connection with sensitization to the hapten diphenylcyclopropenone (DPC). The receptors were sampled from a woman aged 25-40 years with alopecia areata. Some clones in this sample may be carry-over from other donors' samples. Both conserved end residues are part of each CDR3. A D gene is named only where the DNA matches it firmly. A row's size may be missing; if present it is once, few, many or a size class.

J gene	D gene	V gene	clone size	CDR3 protein	CDR3 DNA
TRBJ1-1	TRBD1	TRBV7-2	NA	CASSLLWDRATEAFF	TGTGCCAGCAGCTTATTATGGGACAGGGCAACTGAAGCTTTCTTT
TRBJ1-1	TRBD1	TRBV28	NA	CASSFFGTGPSEAFF	TGTGCCAGCAGTTTTTTCGGGACAGGGCCCTCCGAAGCTTTCTTT
TRBJ2-3	NA	TRBV7-9	NA	CASSLDGGATDTQYF	TGTGCCAGCAGCTTAGACGGGGGAGCCACAGATACGCAGTATTTT
TRBJ2-3	NA	TRBV18	NA	CASSRGGPASDTQYF	TGTGCCAGCTCCCGAGGAGGGCCTGCGTCTGATACGCAGTATTTT
TRBJ2-1	TRBD2	TRBV5-1	NA	CASSFGLAGTFSYNEQFF	TGCGCCAGCAGCTTCGGACTAGCGGGCACGTTCTCCTACAATGAGCAGTTCTTC
TRBJ2-4	TRBD1	TRBV20-1	few	CSALTGGINIQYF	TGCAGTGCTCTGACAGGGGGCATAAACATTCAGTACTTC
TRBJ2-1	NA	TRBV29-1	once	CSVVGGRVEQFF	TGCAGCGTTGTCGGGGGCCGGGTTGAGCAGTTCTTC
TRBJ2-1	NA	TRBV6-4	once	CASSGTVSSYNEQFF	TGTGCCAGCAGTGGAACAGTGAGCTCCTACAATGAGCAGTTCTTC
TRBJ1-3	NA	TRBV2	few	CASSGQSSSGNTIYF	TGTGCCAGCAGTGGACAGTCAAGCTCTGGAAACACCATATATTTT
TRBJ2-2	NA	TRBV9	many	CASSVENTGELFF	TGTGCCAGCAGCGTCGAAAACACCGGGGAGCTGTTTTTT
TRBJ1-1	NA	TRBV10-3	NA	CAITAGENTEAFF	TGTGCCATCACGGCCGGCGAGAACACTGAAGCTTTCTTT
TRBJ2-5	TRBD1	TRBV9	NA	CASTVETGGGMETQYF	TGTGCCAGCACCGTAGAGACAGGGGGTGGAATGGAGACCCAGTACTTC
TRBJ1-1	NA	TRBV2	NA	CASRQAGRNTEAFF	TGTGCCAGCAGACAAGCCGGCAGGAACACTGAAGCTTTCTTT
TRBJ2-7	NA	TRBV7-2	NA	CASSLGANNYYEQYF	TGTGCCAGCAGCTTGGGGGCGAACAATTACTACGAGCAGTACTTC
TRBJ1-5	TRBD1	TRBV9	few	CASSVGTGGQPQHF	TGTGCCAGCAGCGTAGGTACAGGGGGTCAGCCCCAGCATTTT
TRBJ2-5	NA	TRBV20-1	NA	CSANGMGGAVGLGTQYF	TGCAGTGCTAATGGGATGGGTGGGGCCGTCGGATTGGGGACCCAGTACTTC
TRBJ2-1	TRBD1	TRBV19	few	CASSAPGGAYNEQFF	TGTGCCAGTAGTGCCCCAGGGGGCGCCTACAATGAGCAGTTCTTC
TRBJ2-1	NA	TRBV29-1	NA	CSVMEGEQFF	TGCAGCGTAATGGAGGGGGAGCAGTTCTTC
TRBJ1-3	NA	TRBV3-1	few	CASSQVHSGNTIYF	TGTGCCAGCAGCCAAGTACACTCTGGAAACACCATATATTTT
TRBJ1-1	NA	TRBV9	NA	CASSLGPGTDTEAFF	TGTGCCAGCAGTTTGGGTCCGGGTACGGACACTGAAGCTTTCTTT
TRBJ1-2	TRBD1	TRBV29-1	NA	CSVAARQGYGYTF	TGCAGCGTTGCGGCTAGACAGGGATATGGCTACACCTTC
TRBJ1-2	NA	TRBV11-1	NA	CASSPLSGLFNGGYTF	TGTGCCAGCAGCCCGCTGTCCGGTTTGTTTAACGGTGGCTACACCTTC
TRBJ1-1	NA	TRBV6-2/TRBV6-3	NA	CASSPPPEAFF	TGTGCCAGCAGTCCCCCACCTGAAGCTTTCTTT
TRBJ2-1	TRBD2	TRBV20-1	NA	CSATHPAGRDEQFF	TGCAGTGCTACCCACCCTGCGGGGAGGGATGAGCAGTTCTTC
TRBJ2-7	NA	TRBV20-1	NA	CSASPSGNEQYF	TGCAGTGCTAGTCCATCAGGGAACGAGCAGTACTTC
TRBJ1-6	TRBD1	TRBV5-1	NA	CASSLAGTGAEPLHF	TGCGCCAGCAGCTTGGCCGGGACAGGGGCGGAGCCCCTCCACTTT
TRBJ2-1	TRBD2	TRBV13	few	CASSLGQWGGTYNEQFF	TGTGCCAGCAGCTTAGGCCAGTGGGGGGGAACCTACAATGAGCAGTTCTTC
TRBJ2-7	NA	TRBV7-6	NA	CASSSVSWGHEQYF	TGTGCCAGCAGCTCCGTAAGCTGGGGCCACGAGCAGTACTTC
TRBJ2-2	NA	TRBV28	NA	CARSLRSDTGELFF	TGTGCCAGGAGTCTGAGGTCAGACACCGGGGAGCTGTTTTTT
TRBJ1-4	NA	TRBV10-2	once	CASSETARVNEKLFF	TGCGCCAGCAGTGAGACGGCCAGGGTAAATGAAAAACTGTTTTTT
TRBJ2-7	TRBD2	TRBV2	many	CASSGRTSGASYEQYF	TGTGCCAGCAGTGGACGGACTAGCGGGGCCTCCTACGAGCAGTACTTC
TRBJ1-5	NA	TRBV6-2/TRBV6-3	NA	CASRFRVFGNQPQHF	TGTGCCAGCAGGTTCAGGGTATTCGGCAATCAGCCCCAGCATTTT
TRBJ1-2	NA	TRBV28	NA	CASSRAPGRGYGYTF	TGTGCCAGCAGTCGAGCCCCCGGCAGGGGCTATGGCTACACCTTC
TRBJ2-7	NA	TRBV29-1	NA	CSVSGRPYEQYF	TGCAGCGTTTCGGGCAGACCCTACGAGCAGTACTTC
TRBJ2-1	NA	TRBV28	NA	CASRSYNEQFF	TGTGCCAGTCGCTCCTACAATGAGCAGTTCTTC
TRBJ1-6	NA	TRBV28	NA	CASSLPRQYNSPLHF	TGTGCCAGCAGTTTACCCAGACAGTATAATTCACCCCTCCACTTT
TRBJ2-7	NA	TRBV12-3/TRBV12-4	NA	CASSRQSYEQYF	TGTGCCAGCAGTCGACAGTCTTACGAGCAGTACTTC
TRBJ2-7	NA	TRBV4-1	NA	CASSQTEQYEQYF	TGCGCCAGCAGCCAAACGGAGCAATACGAGCAGTACTTC
TRBJ2-6	NA	TRBV28	few	CASSGTRDKRSGANVLTF	TGTGCCAGCAGCGGAACGAGAGACAAACGTTCTGGGGCCAACGTCCTGACTTTC